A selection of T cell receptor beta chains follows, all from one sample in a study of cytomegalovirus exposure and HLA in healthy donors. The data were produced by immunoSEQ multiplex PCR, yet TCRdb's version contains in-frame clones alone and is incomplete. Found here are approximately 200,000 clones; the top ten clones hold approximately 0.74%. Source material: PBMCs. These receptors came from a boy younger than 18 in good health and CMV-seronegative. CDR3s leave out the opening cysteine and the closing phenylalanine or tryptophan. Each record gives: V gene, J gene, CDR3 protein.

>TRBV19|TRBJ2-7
ASSMVSRAGVEQY
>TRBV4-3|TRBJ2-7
ASSQGTTYYEQY
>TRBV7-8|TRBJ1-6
ASSPRQGNSPLH
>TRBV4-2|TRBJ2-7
ASSQEQGTYEQY
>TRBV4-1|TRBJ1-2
ASSHPVRGRGHGYT
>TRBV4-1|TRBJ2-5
ASSPDRVRQETQY
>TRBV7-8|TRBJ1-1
ASSTAGTEAF
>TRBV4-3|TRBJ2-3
ASSGRYGGGAQDTQY
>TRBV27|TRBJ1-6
ASSLGAASRISPLH
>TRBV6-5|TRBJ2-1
ASSYSSGGFSGQF
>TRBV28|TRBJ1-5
ASSLVAGSNQPQH
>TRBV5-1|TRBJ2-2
ASSPRRGQGAGELF
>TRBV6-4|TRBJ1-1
ASSEGGLNTEAF
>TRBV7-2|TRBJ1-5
ASSPGGQDNQPQH
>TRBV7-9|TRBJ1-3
ASSPRDSGNTIY
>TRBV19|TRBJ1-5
ASEDRWRNQPQH
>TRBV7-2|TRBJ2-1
ASSVHWYNEQF
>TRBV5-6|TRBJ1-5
ASSLGQGGLYSNQPQH
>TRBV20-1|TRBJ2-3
SARQVDTQY
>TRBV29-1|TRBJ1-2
SVTLGRADGYT
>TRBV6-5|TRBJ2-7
ASSYSVAGVTYEQY
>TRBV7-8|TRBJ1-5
ASSTPPWEARQPQH
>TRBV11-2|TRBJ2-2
ASSRGGQGTPGELF
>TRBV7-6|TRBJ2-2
ASSLVAGGPSTGELF
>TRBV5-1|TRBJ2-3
ASSLGRGESDTQY
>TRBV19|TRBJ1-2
ASSDSGYGYT
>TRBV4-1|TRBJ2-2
ASQRGAGTGELF
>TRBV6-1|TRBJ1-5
ASTFPTGSEPQH
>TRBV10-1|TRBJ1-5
ASSEGQGDQPQH
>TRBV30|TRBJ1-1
AWNRGWTEAF
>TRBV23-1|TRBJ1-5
ASSQSRPGQGNQPQH
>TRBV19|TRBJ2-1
ASSIKSGGDQF
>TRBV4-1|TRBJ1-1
ASSQREGRWAEAF
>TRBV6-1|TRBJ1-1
ASWGRVTEAF
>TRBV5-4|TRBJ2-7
ASSLVPAGSYEQY
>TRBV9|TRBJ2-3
ASSEGTSGADTQY
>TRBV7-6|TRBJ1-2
ASSLGQGSADGYT
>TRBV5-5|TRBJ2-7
ASSLGLAGSPYEQY
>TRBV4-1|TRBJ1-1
ASSQDGGTEAF
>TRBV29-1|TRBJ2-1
SVGRGLEQF
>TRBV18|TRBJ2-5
ASSPRQGQGETQY
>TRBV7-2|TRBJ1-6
ASSWGRYSPLH
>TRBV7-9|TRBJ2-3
ASSSDSTSGGARVDTQY
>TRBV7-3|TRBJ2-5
ASSPQPGLETQY
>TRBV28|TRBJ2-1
ASSLSWRGKYNEQF